Presented here are 23 T cell receptor beta chains from one specimen sequenced in a study of Ad26.COV2.S vaccination and SARS-CoV-2 variants. The treatment here: around 19 received Ad26.COV2.S at low or high dose, single or two shots; roughly five received placebo; per-sample allocation not given. Collection of the samples took place on day 63 after the first injection of vaccine or placebo. Only in-frame clones appear in the TCRdb table, and some are missing; sequencing was by immunoSEQ multiplex PCR. In the table there are approximately 420,000 clones, approximately 91% of which are singletons. Specimen: peripheral blood, collected in a trial of Ad26.COV2.S vaccine versus placebo. The receptor source for this set is a person aged 18-65 years who received the Ad26.COV2.S COVID-19 vaccine or a placebo.

This chain's CDR3 is CASSGGAGTQYF. DNA of the CDR3: TGTGCCAGCAGCGGGGGGGCAGGGACCCAGTACTTC. The genes are TRBV7-9 and TRBJ2-5; D is perhaps TRBD2 (7 bases). The CDR3 is 12 amino acids. Trimming cost V 5 bases and J 7 bases, with 11 bases left between them. Germline CDR1 is SEHNR and CDR2 is FQNEAQ (reference sequence).

The V and J genes are TRBV6-6 and TRBJ2-5, with a tentative D call TRBD1 (6 bases). With 2 bases removed from V and 1 base from J, the gap between germline ends came to 11 bases. The V gene's germline CDR1 is MNHNY and CDR2 SVGAGI (reference sequence). The CDR3 has 15 residues. The CDR3 DNA sequence: TGTGCCAGCAGTTACGGCACAGGGACCCAAGAGACCCAGTACTTC. Protein sequence: CASSYGTGTQETQYF.

This chain joins TRBV4-1 and TRBJ2-1; 11 bases line up with TRBD2. The junction had 2 bases not matched to a gene; V was cut back by 0 bases and J by 4 bases. Per the germline V gene, CDR1 is MGHRA and CDR2 is YSYEKL. The CDR3 sequence is 16 residues long. Here the CDR3 reads CASSQEASGRYNEQFF. In DNA, the CDR3 is TGCGCCAGCAGCCAAGAAGCTAGCGGGAGGTACAATGAGCAGTTCTTC.

This chain joins TRBV7-9 and TRBJ1-2; the D gene is possibly TRBD1 (5 bases). This CDR3 spans 13 amino acids. Trimming removed 8 bases at V and 1 base at J, with 11 bases between. Germline CDR1 SEHNR, CDR2 FQNEAQ (reference sequence). Written as DNA, the CDR3 is TGTGCCAGCCGCAGGGCTGGTAACTATGGCTACACCTTC. It translates to CASRRAGNYGYTF.

The gene calls are TRBV10-3 and TRBJ2-5; 16 bases map to TRBD2. Trimming took 0 bases from V and 5 from J; bases not matched to a gene: 15. The germline CDR1 and CDR2 sequences are ENHRY and SYGVKD. This CDR3 is 21 amino acids long. The CDR3 here is CAISESRGLAGGPGAAETQYF. CDR3 in DNA: TGTGCCATCAGTGAGTCGCGGGGACTAGCGGGGGGGCCGGGCGCGGCGGAGACCCAGTACTTC.

This chain connects TRBV7-8 to TRBJ1-1; TRBD1 is a possible D gene (6 bases). Trimming shortened V by 7 bases and J by 4 bases, and 13 bases separated the two germline ends. CDR3 length: 13 residues. Germline V lookup: CDR1 SGHVS, CDR2 FQNEAQ. The chain's CDR3 is CASTQGLGTEAFF. In DNA, the CDR3 is TGTGCCAGCACTCAGGGGCTGGGCACTGAAGCTTTCTTT.

The CDR3 DNA follows: TGTGCCAGCAGCTTAGAGGGGGGATGGGACACTGAAGCTTTCTTT. Translating it yields CASSLEGGWDTEAFF. The chain employs TRBV7-9 and TRBJ1-1; D is perhaps TRBD1 (6 bases). The germline gives CDR1 SEHNR, CDR2 FQNEAQ (reference sequence). The CDR3 is made up of 15 amino acids. Trimming shortened V by 1 base and J by 3 bases, and 12 bases separated the two germline ends.

The chain joins TRBV6-5 to TRBJ2-7, with 9 bases identical to TRBD2. The germline V gene has CDR1 MNHEY and CDR2 SVGAGI. After removal of 4 bases from V and 3 bases from J, the junction contained 4 bases not matched to a gene. CDR3 length: 14 residues. CDR3 sequence reads: CASSLVAGVYEQYF. CDR3 nucleotide sequence: TGTGCCAGCAGTTTGGTAGCGGGGGTCTACGAGCAGTACTTC.

The chain is built from TRBV2 and TRBJ2-1; TRBD1 aligns across 8 bases. Germline CDR1 is SNHLY and CDR2 is FYNNEI. There are 15 residues in the CDR3. V trimming: 6 bases; J trimming: 0 bases; junction bases outside the gene matches: 4. The DNA of the CDR3 is TGTGCCAGCAGAGCCGGGACAGGCTCCTACAATGAGCAGTTCTTC. Amino acid sequence: CASRAGTGSYNEQFF. The full variable domain, completed using reference TRBV2 and TRBJ2-1, is EPEVTQTPSHQVTQMGQEVILRCVPISNHLYFYWYRQILGQKVEFLVSFYNNEISEKSEIFDDQFSVERPDGSNFTLKIRSTKLEDSAMYFCASRAGTGSYNEQFFGPGTRLTVL.

The J gene is TRBJ1-1, the V gene TRBV14; D not certain. The CDR3 consists of 13 residues. V was clipped by 0 bases and J by 10 bases, with 12 bases between them. Germline loops: CDR1 SGHDN, CDR2 FVKESK. CDR3 nucleotides: TGTGCCAGCAGCCAAGACCCTTTAACCTCAGCTTTCTTT. Amino acids: CASSQDPLTSAFF.

V is TRBV10-1 and J is TRBJ1-1, with TRBD1 as a possible D gene (5 bases). Trimming left V 6 bases short and J 4 bases short, with 24 bases between. Germline V CDR1 and CDR2: WNHNN, SYGVQD (reference sequence). The CDR3 has 17 residues. The DNA of the CDR3 is TGCGCCAGCAGCCCTGCGATTTCAGCCCCCCAGGGCACTGAAGCTTTCTTT. Residues: CASSPAISAPQGTEAFF.

The gene calls are TRBV6-5 and TRBJ2-2; D call uncertain. The germline V and J ends were trimmed by 6 bases and 1 base, with 9 bases remaining between them. From germline, CDR1 is MNHEY and CDR2 SVGAGI. CDR3 length: 14 residues. In DNA form, the CDR3 reads TGTGCCAGCAGCCAGAAGTTGAACACCGGGGAGCTGTTTTTT. Translating it yields CASSQKLNTGELFF.

This rearrangement joins TRBV4-1 to TRBJ2-7, with TRBD1 as a possible D gene (5 bases). The CDR3 extends over 16 amino acids. Looked up from germline, CDR1 is MGHRA and CDR2 is YSYEKL. V lost 0 bases to trimming and J lost 2 bases, with 14 bases between them. The CDR3 sequence is CASSQEIAGFAYEQYF. In DNA, the CDR3 is TGCGCCAGCAGCCAAGAAATCGCAGGGTTTGCCTACGAGCAGTACTTC.

V gene TRBV4-1 combines with J gene TRBJ1-2; the match to TRBD1 covers 10 bases. This CDR3 comprises 15 residues. The trim removed 5 bases at V and 4 bases at J, leaving 7 bases unmatched. Germline CDR1 MGHRA, CDR2 YSYEKL. CDR3 nucleotide sequence: TGCGCCAGCAGCATCCGGGACAGGGGCGGCTATGGCTACACCTTC. Translating it yields CASSIRDRGGYGYTF.

The gene calls are TRBV2 and TRBJ2-1; tentatively, D is TRBD2 (7 bases). The length of the CDR3 is 14 residues. V shed 6 bases and J shed 6 bases, with 15 bases lying between them. CDR1 and CDR2 from the germline V gene are SNHLY and FYNNEI. The CDR3 sequence is CASSVGGTINEQFF. CDR3 coding DNA: TGTGCCAGCAGCGTAGGGGGGACTATCAATGAGCAGTTCTTC.

The rearrangement joins TRBV2 to TRBJ1-1; D remains unclear. The germline gives CDR1 SNHLY, CDR2 FYNNEI. Between the trimmed V and J ends, which lost 5 bases and 7 bases, there was a span of 11 bases. This CDR3 is built from 12 residues. CDR3 amino acids: CASSHYRGEAFF. In DNA, the CDR3 is TGTGCCAGCAGTCATTACCGGGGTGAAGCTTTCTTT.

The CDR3 DNA reads TGTGCCACCAGTGACTCCCGACTAGCCGGATCTAGCACAGATACGCAGTATTTT. It is translated as CATSDSRLAGSSTDTQYF. The chain carries TRBV24-1 and TRBJ2-3; 7 bases are shared with TRBD2. The germline CDR1 and CDR2 sequences are KGHDR and SFDVKD. V lost 4 bases to trimming and J lost 0 bases; unmatched junction nucleotides: 12. This CDR3 has 18 residues.

This clone was seen only once. V and J are TRBV30 and TRBJ1-2, with TRBD1 matching over 7 bases. This CDR3 comprises 14 residues. Germline-derived CDR1 and CDR2 are GTSNPN and SVGIG (reference sequence). J gave up 3 bases and V 1 base, and 5 bases lay outside the gene matches. The CDR3 DNA sequence: TGTGCCTGGAGTGCCGACAGGGCCTACTATGGCTACACCTTC. Translating gives CAWSADRAYYGYTF.

The chain recombines TRBV6-5 with TRBJ2-1; possibly TRBD1 for D (5 bases). The CDR3 contains 13 residues. Per germline, CDR1 MNHEY and CDR2 SVGAGI. Between the trimmed V and J ends, which lost 6 bases and 8 bases, there was a span of 14 bases. In DNA form, the CDR3 reads TGTGCCAGCAGATGGGCAGGGCTAGATGAGCAGTTCTTC. This sequence encodes CASRWAGLDEQFF.

The CDR3 sequence is CASSIGVRGDLTTNTGELFF. CDR3 in DNA: TGTGCCAGTAGTATAGGAGTCAGGGGCGACCTTACGACGAACACCGGGGAGCTGTTTTTT. This chain uses TRBV19 with TRBJ2-2; D possibly corresponds to TRBD1 (6 bases). Trimming cost V 1 base and J 0 bases, with 21 bases left between them. Germline V gene sequence: CDR1 LNHDA, CDR2 SQIVND (reference sequence). The CDR3 is made up of 20 amino acids.

The gene calls are TRBV6-2 or TRBV6-3 and TRBJ1-2; D is possibly TRBD1 (5 bases). The V and J ends lost 3 bases and 4 bases respectively, with 12 bases between them. The CDR3 spans 14 residues. CDR1 and CDR2 (germline): MNHEY, SVGEGT. CDR3 DNA: TGTGCCAGCAGTTATATAGACAGTCTCTATGGCTACACCTTC. Its translation: CASSYIDSLYGYTF.

The chain has TRBV11-2 and TRBJ2-1, with D possibly being TRBD1 (5 bases). Germline assignment: CDR1 SGHAT and CDR2 FQNNGV. V lost 1 base to trimming and J lost 7 bases, with 11 bases between them. CDR3 size: 14 residues. The CDR3 coding sequence is TGTGCCAGCAGCTTAGCTTCAGGGTTGAATGAGCAGTTCTTC. It translates to CASSLASGLNEQFF.

This clone was picked up one time. The chain recombines TRBV9 with TRBJ2-5; tentative D call: TRBD2 (6 bases). CDR1 is SGDLS, CDR2 YYNGEE, per germline. The CDR3 sequence is 14 residues long. V gave up 0 bases and J gave up 5 bases, with 11 bases separating them. The CDR3 nucleotides are TGTGCCAGCAGCGTAGACCAGCGGGTTGAGACCCAGTACTTC. This codes for CASSVDQRVETQYF.